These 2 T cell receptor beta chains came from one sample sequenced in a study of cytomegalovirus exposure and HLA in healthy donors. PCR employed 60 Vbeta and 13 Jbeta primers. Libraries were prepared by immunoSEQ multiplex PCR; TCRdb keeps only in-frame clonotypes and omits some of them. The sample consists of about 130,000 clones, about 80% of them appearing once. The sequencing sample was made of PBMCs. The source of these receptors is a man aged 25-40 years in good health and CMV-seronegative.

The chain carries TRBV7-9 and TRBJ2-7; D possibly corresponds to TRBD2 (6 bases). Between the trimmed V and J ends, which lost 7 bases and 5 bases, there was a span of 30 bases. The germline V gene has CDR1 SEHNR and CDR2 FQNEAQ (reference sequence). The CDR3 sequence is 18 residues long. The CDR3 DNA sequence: TGTGCCAGCAACGTTAACTTAGTCCCGGGAGCGCTCCGGAACGAGCAGTACTTC. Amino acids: CASNVNLVPGALRNEQYF.

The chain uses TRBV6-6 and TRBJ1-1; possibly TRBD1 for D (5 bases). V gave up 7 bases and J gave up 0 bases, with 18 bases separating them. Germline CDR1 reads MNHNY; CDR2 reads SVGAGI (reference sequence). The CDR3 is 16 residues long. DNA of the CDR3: TGTGCCAGCAACCTGCGGAGGGAGGGGATGAACACTGAAGCTTTCTTT. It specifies CASNLRREGMNTEAFF.